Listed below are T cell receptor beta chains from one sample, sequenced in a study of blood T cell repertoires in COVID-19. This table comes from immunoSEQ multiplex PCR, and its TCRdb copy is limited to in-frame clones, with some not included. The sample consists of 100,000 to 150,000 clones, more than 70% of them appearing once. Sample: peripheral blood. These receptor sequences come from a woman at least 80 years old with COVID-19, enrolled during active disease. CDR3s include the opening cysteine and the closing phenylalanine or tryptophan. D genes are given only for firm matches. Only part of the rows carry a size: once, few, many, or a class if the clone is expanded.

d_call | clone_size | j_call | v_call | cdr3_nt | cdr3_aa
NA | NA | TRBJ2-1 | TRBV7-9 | TGTGCCAGCAGCTTTACAGGAGTTGGTTTGAATGAGCAGTTCTTC | CASSFTGVGLNEQFF
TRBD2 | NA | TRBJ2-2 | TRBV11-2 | TGTGCCAGCAGCTCCCGGACTAGCGGGACCAACACCGGGGAGCTGTTTTTT | CASSSRTSGTNTGELFF
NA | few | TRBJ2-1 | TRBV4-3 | TGCGCCAGCAGCCAAGATCTGTTGACAGACAAGTTCTTC | CASSQDLLTDKFF
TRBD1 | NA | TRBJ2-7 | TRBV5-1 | TGCGCCAGCAGCTCGAGACAGGGTAACTACGAGCAGTACTTC | CASSSRQGNYEQYF
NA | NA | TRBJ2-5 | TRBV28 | TGTGCCAGCAGTTTACTCGGACAGCAAGAGACCCAGTACTTC | CASSLLGQQETQYF
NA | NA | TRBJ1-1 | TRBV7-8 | TGTGCCAGCAGAACCCCCGGGTTGACGAACACTGAAGCTTTCTTT | CASRTPGLTNTEAFF
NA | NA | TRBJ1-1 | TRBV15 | TGTGCCACCAGCAGAGTGAGCCAAAAAGGAGAGAATGGGGGCGAGGACACTGAAGCTTTCTTT | CATSRVSQKGENGGEDTEAFF
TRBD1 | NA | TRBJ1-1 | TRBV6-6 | TGTGCCAGCAGCATACAGGGGCGGAACACTGAAGCTTTCTTT | CASSIQGRNTEAFF
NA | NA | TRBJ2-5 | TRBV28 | TGTGCCAGCAGTACAGGACTACAAGAGACCCAGTACTTC | CASSTGLQETQYF
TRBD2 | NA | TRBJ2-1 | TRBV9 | TGTGCCAGCAGCGTTGGGACTAGCGGGGTCTCCTACAATGAGCAGTTCTTC | CASSVGTSGVSYNEQFF
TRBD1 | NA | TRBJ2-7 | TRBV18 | TGTGCCAGCTCACCACCGTCTAGGACAGGGTCCTACGAGCAGTACTTC | CASSPPSRTGSYEQYF
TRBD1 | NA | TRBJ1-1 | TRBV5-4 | TGTGCCAGCAGCTCCAGGACAGGGGGCGGCACTGAAGCTTTCTTT | CASSSRTGGGTEAFF
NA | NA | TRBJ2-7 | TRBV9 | TGTGCCAGCAGCGTAGCGGGAGTAACTTACGAGCAGTACTTC | CASSVAGVTYEQYF
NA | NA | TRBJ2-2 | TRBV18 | TGTGCCAGCTCACCGGGGGGTCGGCTCACCGGGGAGCTGTTTTTT | CASSPGGRLTGELFF
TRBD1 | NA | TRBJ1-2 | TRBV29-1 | TGCAGCGACGATAAGGGAGGCAGGGGGTATGGCTACACCTTC | CSDDKGGRGYGYTF
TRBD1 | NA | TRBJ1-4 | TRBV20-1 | TGCAGTGCTAGTGAAGCCGGGACAGGGGATGAAAAACTGTTTTTT | CSASEAGTGDEKLFF
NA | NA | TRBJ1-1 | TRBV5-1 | TGCGCCAGCAGTTCACAACAGGGTGGAGTCACTGAAGCTTTCTTT | CASSSQQGGVTEAFF
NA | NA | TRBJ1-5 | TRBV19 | TGTGCCAGTAGTAGACCAGCACAGAGCAATCAGCCCCAGCATTTT | CASSRPAQSNQPQHF
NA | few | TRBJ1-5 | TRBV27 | TGTGCCAGCAGTTTAACAGGGTATAGCAATCAGCCCCAGCATTTT | CASSLTGYSNQPQHF
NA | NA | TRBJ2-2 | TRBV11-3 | TGTGCCAGCAGCTTAGGGACAGCGAACACCGGGGAGCTGTTTTTT | CASSLGTANTGELFF
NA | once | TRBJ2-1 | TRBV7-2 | TGTGCCAGCAGCTTAGCGCGGGCGGGCCCGAGGAGAGGGCAGTTCTTC | CASSLARAGPRRGQFF
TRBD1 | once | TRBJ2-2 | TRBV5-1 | TGCGCCAGCAGCTGGGCGGGACAGGGAACCGGGGAGCTGTTTTTT | CASSWAGQGTGELFF
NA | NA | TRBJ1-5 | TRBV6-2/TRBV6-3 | TGTGCCAGCAGCTGGGGCCAAGGGGTAGATTATCAGCCCCAGCATTTT | CASSWGQGVDYQPQHF
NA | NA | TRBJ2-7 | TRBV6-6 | TGTGCCAGCAGCGCGACCTACGAGCAGTACTTC | CASSATYEQYF